This section outlines one T cell receptor (beta chain) sequence together with its context. Its antigen is unknown. This entry belongs to a study of CD8 T cells in ankylosing spondylitis. Each TCR beta library was made by quantitative 5'-RACE that incorporated molecular barcodes. MiXCR, run by TCRdb on the 5' RACE reads, gives a single entry per CDR3 protein. The data show just under 550,000 distinct CDR3 sequences, with roughly an eighth seen just once and about 6.5% held by the top ten. Study-level results: CD8+ disease-linked clones were present at relatively low frequencies in blood. A motif in TCR beta, a set of seven to nine highly homologous variants, appeared characteristic of ankylosing spondylitis blood. Disease-linked clones reportedly showed significant enrichment in matched ankylosing spondylitis synovial fluid.

The V gene's germline CDR1 is SGHDT and CDR2 YYEEEE. This CDR3 has 18 residues. Trimming took 3 bases from V and 3 from J; bases not matched to a gene: 17. Sequences were obtained from blood, either unsorted or a sorted T cell fraction (not recorded which). The J gene is TRBJ2-7, the V gene TRBV5-6; 8 bases line up with TRBD1. This clonotype was obtained from a male donor with ankylosing spondylitis. The CDR3 bases are TGTGCCAGCAGCTCCACCGGGACAGGTACTTGGAACGTCTACGAGCAGTACTTC. Translating it yields CASSSTGTGTWNVYEQYF. Full variable domain (missing parts from reference TRBV5-6 and TRBJ2-7): DAGVTQSPTHLIKTRGQQVTLRCSPKSGHDTVSWYQQALGQGPQFIFQYYEEEERQRGNFPDRFSGHQFPNYSSELNVNALLLGDSALYLCASSSTGTGTWNVYEQYFGPGTRLTVT.